These T cell receptor beta chains were read from a single sample in a study of cytomegalovirus exposure and HLA in healthy donors. Measured with immunoSEQ multiplex PCR; TCRdb has only the in-frame clones, and not every one. The sample gives 350,000 or so clones, 70% to 90% of which show up once; about 0.8% is in the top ten. The sequenced material came from PBMCs. These receptors all come from a woman in her late teens or twenties in good health and CMV-seronegative. Each CDR3 is given with its conserved first and last residue. The D gene is left open where the match is weak. Only part of the rows carry a size: once, few, many, or a class if the clone is expanded.

j_gene: TRBJ2-5; abundance: NA; d_gene: NA; v_gene: TRBV19; CDR3aa: CASSTLDTQETQYF; CDR3nt: TGTGCCAGTAGTACTCTGGACACTCAAGAGACCCAGTACTTC
j_gene: TRBJ2-3; abundance: NA; d_gene: TRBD1; v_gene: TRBV19; CDR3aa: CASSPEGTGGDTQYF; CDR3nt: TGTGCCAGTAGTCCGGAAGGGACAGGGGGAGATACGCAGTATTTT
j_gene: TRBJ1-1; abundance: NA; d_gene: NA; v_gene: TRBV11-2; CDR3aa: CASRTSRDTEAFF; CDR3nt: TGTGCCAGCAGAACTTCGAGGGACACTGAAGCTTTCTTT
j_gene: TRBJ2-7; abundance: NA; d_gene: TRBD1; v_gene: TRBV6-1; CDR3aa: CASSERDRGRKEQYF; CDR3nt: TGTGCCAGCAGTGAAAGGGACAGGGGGCGTAAGGAGCAGTACTTC
j_gene: TRBJ2-3; abundance: NA; d_gene: NA; v_gene: TRBV28; CDR3aa: CASSSRQAFTDTQYF; CDR3nt: TGTGCCAGCAGTTCACGGCAGGCCTTCACAGATACGCAGTATTTT
j_gene: TRBJ1-2; abundance: NA; d_gene: NA; v_gene: TRBV28; CDR3aa: CASSLSGLLSYTF; CDR3nt: TGTGCCAGCAGTTTATCTGGGCTTCTAAGCTACACCTTC
j_gene: TRBJ2-1; abundance: NA; d_gene: TRBD1; v_gene: TRBV2; CDR3aa: CASRAGQGWVNEQFF; CDR3nt: TGTGCCAGCAGGGCTGGACAGGGGTGGGTCAATGAGCAGTTCTTC
j_gene: TRBJ1-5; abundance: once; d_gene: NA; v_gene: TRBV5-6; CDR3aa: CASSFGLDGRSPQHF; CDR3nt: TGTGCCAGCAGCTTCGGGTTAGACGGTCGATCACCCCAGCATTTT
j_gene: TRBJ2-1; abundance: NA; d_gene: TRBD2; v_gene: TRBV9; CDR3aa: CASSGSGRAHYNEQFF; CDR3nt: TGTGCCAGCAGCGGTAGCGGGAGAGCGCACTACAATGAGCAGTTCTTC
j_gene: TRBJ2-7; abundance: NA; d_gene: NA; v_gene: TRBV5-8; CDR3aa: CASSQLHYEQYF; CDR3nt: TGTGCCAGCAGCCAACTACACTACGAGCAGTACTTC
j_gene: TRBJ1-4; abundance: NA; d_gene: TRBD1; v_gene: TRBV29-1; CDR3aa: CSVNDRADNEKLFF; CDR3nt: TGCAGCGTTAATGACAGGGCCGATAATGAAAAACTGTTTTTT
j_gene: TRBJ1-4; abundance: NA; d_gene: TRBD1; v_gene: TRBV7-8; CDR3aa: CASSLQGARTNEKLFF; CDR3nt: TGTGCCAGCAGCTTGCAGGGGGCGCGGACTAATGAAAAACTGTTTTTT
j_gene: TRBJ1-5; abundance: once; d_gene: NA; v_gene: TRBV25-1; CDR3aa: CASSGDNQPQHF; CDR3nt: TGTGCCAGCAGCGGAGACAATCAGCCCCAGCATTTT
j_gene: TRBJ1-1; abundance: NA; d_gene: NA; v_gene: TRBV30; CDR3aa: CAWSFGENTEAFF; CDR3nt: TGTGCCTGGAGTTTCGGGGAAAACACTGAAGCTTTCTTT
j_gene: TRBJ2-7; abundance: NA; d_gene: TRBD2; v_gene: TRBV9; CDR3aa: CASSPPSGSYEQYF; CDR3nt: TGTGCCAGCAGCCCTCCTAGCGGGAGCTACGAGCAGTACTTC
j_gene: TRBJ2-7; abundance: NA; d_gene: NA; v_gene: TRBV19; CDR3aa: CASGEDEQYF; CDR3nt: TGTGCCAGTGGGGAGGACGAGCAGTACTTC
j_gene: TRBJ2-7; abundance: NA; d_gene: TRBD2; v_gene: TRBV6-6; CDR3aa: CASSSALAGGGNEQYF; CDR3nt: TGTGCCAGCAGTTCAGCCCTAGCGGGAGGAGGGAACGAGCAGTACTTC
j_gene: TRBJ1-5; abundance: NA; d_gene: NA; v_gene: TRBV7-8; CDR3aa: CASSLGQGSNQPQHF; CDR3nt: TGTGCCAGCAGCCTAGGGCAGGGTAGCAATCAGCCCCAGCATTTT
j_gene: TRBJ2-6; abundance: NA; d_gene: NA; v_gene: TRBV6-5; CDR3aa: CASSRGMGANVLTF; CDR3nt: TGTGCCAGCAGTCGAGGAATGGGGGCCAACGTCCTGACTTTC
j_gene: TRBJ2-7; abundance: NA; d_gene: TRBD2; v_gene: TRBV5-4; CDR3aa: CASSRSGASSYEQYF; CDR3nt: TGTGCCAGCAGCCGTAGCGGGGCGAGCTCCTACGAGCAGTACTTC
j_gene: TRBJ1-2; abundance: NA; d_gene: NA; v_gene: TRBV7-3; CDR3aa: CASSSWGGSGYTF; CDR3nt: TGTGCCAGCAGCTCCTGGGGGGGAAGCGGCTACACCTTC
j_gene: TRBJ2-1; abundance: NA; d_gene: TRBD1; v_gene: TRBV27; CDR3aa: CASSYRGIGNEQFF; CDR3nt: TGTGCCAGCAGTTACAGGGGTATTGGTAATGAGCAGTTCTTC
j_gene: TRBJ2-2; abundance: NA; d_gene: NA; v_gene: TRBV7-9; CDR3aa: CASSRGAVNTGELFF; CDR3nt: TGTGCCAGCAGTCGTGGGGCAGTGAACACCGGGGAGCTGTTTTTT
j_gene: TRBJ2-5; abundance: NA; d_gene: TRBD2; v_gene: TRBV30; CDR3aa: CAWSLAGDAQETQYF; CDR3nt: TGTGCCTGGAGCCTAGCGGGAGACGCCCAAGAGACCCAGTACTTC
j_gene: TRBJ1-4; abundance: NA; d_gene: NA; v_gene: TRBV10-3; CDR3aa: CAISEVREKLFF; CDR3nt: TGTGCCATCAGTGAGGTGCGAGAAAAACTGTTTTTT
j_gene: TRBJ2-7; abundance: few; d_gene: TRBD1; v_gene: TRBV29-1; CDR3aa: CSARPAGTAYEQYF; CDR3nt: TGCAGCGCTAGACCCGCCGGGACAGCCTACGAGCAGTACTTC
j_gene: TRBJ1-1; abundance: NA; d_gene: NA; v_gene: TRBV7-9; CDR3aa: CASSLAGGGRWSTEAFF; CDR3nt: TGTGCCAGCAGCTTAGCGGGCGGGGGTAGGTGGAGCACTGAAGCTTTCTTT
j_gene: TRBJ2-7; abundance: NA; d_gene: TRBD2; v_gene: TRBV7-7; CDR3aa: CASSLASSGAYEQYF; CDR3nt: TGTGCTAGCAGCTTAGCTTCTAGCGGGGCCTACGAGCAGTACTTC
j_gene: TRBJ1-2; abundance: NA; d_gene: NA; v_gene: TRBV27; CDR3aa: CASSPGGSYGYTF; CDR3nt: TGTGCCAGCAGTCCGGGAGGATCCTATGGCTACACCTTC
j_gene: TRBJ2-7; abundance: NA; d_gene: NA; v_gene: TRBV19; CDR3aa: CASSTRDSYEQYF; CDR3nt: TGTGCCAGTAGTACGCGGGATTCCTACGAGCAGTACTTC
j_gene: TRBJ2-1; abundance: once; d_gene: NA; v_gene: TRBV11-3; CDR3aa: CASSLAAYNEQFF; CDR3nt: TGTGCCAGCAGCTTAGCCGCCTACAATGAGCAGTTCTTC
j_gene: TRBJ2-1; abundance: NA; d_gene: TRBD2; v_gene: TRBV25-1; CDR3aa: CASSEGWGLAGGNEQFF; CDR3nt: TGTGCCAGCAGTGAAGGATGGGGGCTAGCGGGAGGGAATGAGCAGTTCTTC
j_gene: TRBJ2-1; abundance: NA; d_gene: TRBD1; v_gene: TRBV11-2; CDR3aa: CASSLGTGSNEQFF; CDR3nt: TGTGCCAGCAGCTTAGGGACAGGGTCCAATGAGCAGTTCTTC
j_gene: TRBJ1-2; abundance: NA; d_gene: TRBD1; v_gene: TRBV7-2; CDR3aa: CASSSGTASGGYTF; CDR3nt: TGTGCCAGCAGCTCCGGGACAGCCTCGGGTGGCTACACCTTC
j_gene: TRBJ2-3; abundance: NA; d_gene: TRBD1; v_gene: TRBV2; CDR3aa: CASRGDRGTDTQYF; CDR3nt: TGTGCCAGCAGGGGGGACAGGGGCACAGATACGCAGTATTTT
j_gene: TRBJ2-2; abundance: NA; d_gene: NA; v_gene: TRBV28; CDR3aa: CASTLPGHGELFF; CDR3nt: TGTGCCAGCACCCTGCCAGGGCACGGGGAGCTGTTTTTT
j_gene: TRBJ2-7; abundance: few; d_gene: TRBD1; v_gene: TRBV4-1; CDR3aa: CASRHLGTGTYEQYF; CDR3nt: TGCGCCAGCAGACATCTTGGGACAGGGACCTACGAGCAGTACTTC
j_gene: TRBJ1-4; abundance: NA; d_gene: TRBD1; v_gene: TRBV27; CDR3aa: CASSRGKATNEKLFF; CDR3nt: TGTGCCAGCAGCAGGGGGAAAGCAACTAATGAAAAACTGTTTTTT
j_gene: TRBJ2-7; abundance: once; d_gene: TRBD1; v_gene: TRBV18; CDR3aa: CASSPFGTEEQYF; CDR3nt: TGTGCCAGCTCACCATTCGGGACAGAAGAGCAGTACTTC
j_gene: TRBJ2-7; abundance: NA; d_gene: NA; v_gene: TRBV7-2; CDR3aa: CASSSRTAGYEQYF; CDR3nt: TGTGCCAGCAGCTCCCGGACAGCAGGATACGAGCAGTACTTC
j_gene: TRBJ2-2; abundance: NA; d_gene: NA; v_gene: TRBV7-3; CDR3aa: CASSPSSLIRDTVAGELFF; CDR3nt: TGTGCCAGCAGCCCCAGCAGCCTTATCCGGGACACGGTGGCCGGGGAGCTGTTTTTT
j_gene: TRBJ1-1; abundance: few; d_gene: NA; v_gene: TRBV10-3; CDR3aa: CAISESGGWYTEAFF; CDR3nt: TGTGCCATCAGTGAGTCAGGGGGTTGGTACACTGAAGCTTTCTTT
j_gene: TRBJ2-3; abundance: once; d_gene: NA; v_gene: TRBV4-3; CDR3aa: CASSQGGWESTDTQYF; CDR3nt: TGCGCCAGCAGCCAAGGAGGGTGGGAGAGCACAGATACGCAGTATTTT
j_gene: TRBJ2-5; abundance: NA; d_gene: NA; v_gene: TRBV18; CDR3aa: CASSPPKTGYQETQYF; CDR3nt: TGTGCCAGCTCACCCCCTAAGACAGGATATCAAGAGACCCAGTACTTC
j_gene: TRBJ1-1; abundance: NA; d_gene: TRBD1; v_gene: TRBV18; CDR3aa: CASSPLGQGITEAFF; CDR3nt: TGTGCCAGCTCACCGTTGGGACAGGGGATTACTGAAGCTTTCTTT
j_gene: TRBJ1-1; abundance: NA; d_gene: NA; v_gene: TRBV7-2; CDR3aa: CASSLVHGIGGTEAFF; CDR3nt: TGTGCCAGCAGCTTAGTTCATGGGATCGGGGGCACTGAAGCTTTCTTT
j_gene: TRBJ2-7; abundance: NA; d_gene: NA; v_gene: TRBV6-5; CDR3aa: CASSYDRTYEQYF; CDR3nt: TGTGCCAGCAGTTACGACAGAACCTACGAGCAGTACTTC
j_gene: TRBJ2-6; abundance: NA; d_gene: NA; v_gene: TRBV19; CDR3aa: CASSLEAGGTGANVLTF; CDR3nt: TGTGCCAGTAGTCTCGAGGCAGGGGGGACTGGGGCCAACGTCTTGACTTTC
j_gene: TRBJ2-7; abundance: NA; d_gene: TRBD2; v_gene: TRBV27; CDR3aa: CASQWGGEQYF; CDR3nt: TGTGCCAGTCAATGGGGGGGGGAGCAGTACTTC
j_gene: TRBJ2-1; abundance: NA; d_gene: TRBD1; v_gene: TRBV11-2; CDR3aa: CASSLDRSQGVRHEQFF; CDR3nt: TGTGCCAGCAGCTTAGATCGGAGTCAGGGGGTGAGGCATGAGCAGTTCTTC
j_gene: TRBJ1-1; abundance: once; d_gene: TRBD1; v_gene: TRBV2; CDR3aa: CASSRQGDRTEAFF; CDR3nt: TGTGCCAGCAGCCGACAGGGAGATCGGACTGAAGCTTTCTTT
j_gene: TRBJ2-7; abundance: NA; d_gene: TRBD1; v_gene: TRBV2; CDR3aa: CASSVRQGSYEQYF; CDR3nt: TGTGCCAGCAGTGTACGACAGGGATCCTACGAGCAGTACTTC
j_gene: TRBJ1-1; abundance: NA; d_gene: NA; v_gene: TRBV13; CDR3aa: CASSVSGTNTEAFF; CDR3nt: TGTGCCAGCAGCGTCAGCGGGACGAACACTGAAGCTTTCTTT